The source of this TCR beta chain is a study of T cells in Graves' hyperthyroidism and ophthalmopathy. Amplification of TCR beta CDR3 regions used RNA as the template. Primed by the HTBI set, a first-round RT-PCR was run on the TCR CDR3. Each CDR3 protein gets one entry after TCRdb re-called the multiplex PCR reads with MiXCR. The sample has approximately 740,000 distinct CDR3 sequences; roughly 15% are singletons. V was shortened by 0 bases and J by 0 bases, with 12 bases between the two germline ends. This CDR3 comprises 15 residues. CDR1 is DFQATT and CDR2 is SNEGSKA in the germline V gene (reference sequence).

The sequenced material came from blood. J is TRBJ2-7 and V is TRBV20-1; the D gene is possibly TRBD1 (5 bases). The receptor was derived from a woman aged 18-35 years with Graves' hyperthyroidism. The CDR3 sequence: CSARDRQPSSYEQYF. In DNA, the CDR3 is TGCAGTGCTAGAGATCGACAGCCCTCCTCCTACGAGCAGTACTTC.